These T cell receptor beta chains were read from a single sample in a study of blood T cell repertoires in COVID-19. This table comes from immunoSEQ multiplex PCR, and its TCRdb copy is limited to in-frame clones, with some not included. The top ten hold 31% of the sample, which has about 100,000 clones, just under 80% seen once. Specimen: peripheral blood. The receptors originated from a man aged 70 or older with active or convalescent COVID-19. CDR3s include the opening cysteine and the closing phenylalanine or tryptophan. Each record gives: clone size, D gene, J gene, CDR3 length, V gene, CDR3 DNA, CDR3 protein. A D gene is named only where the DNA matches it firmly. Size is stated for part of the rows, as once, few or many counts, or as a class when the clone is expanded.

NA,NA,TRBJ2-7,14,TRBV10-3,TGTGCCATCAGTGAGCCTAGTCCGCGCTACGAGCAGTACTTC,CAISEPSPRYEQYF
NA,TRBD1,TRBJ1-4,19,TRBV5-4,TGTGCCAGCAGCCCCCCGGGACAGTTCCTCGAGGGGCTAAATGAAAAACTGTTTTTT,CASSPPGQFLEGLNEKLFF
NA,NA,TRBJ1-2,17,TRBV5-7,TGTGCCAGCAGCTTGGTCGCGGAAGCCGCACTTTTCTATGGCTACACCTTC,CASSLVAEAALFYGYTF
once,NA,TRBJ1-4,15,TRBV7-2,TGTGCCAGCACCAAAGGGGGGGTGTGGCATGAAAAACTGTTTTTT,CASTKGGVWHEKLFF
NA,TRBD1,TRBJ2-1,13,TRBV7-2,TGTGCCAGCAGCTTAAACAGGGGGCGGGAGCAGTTCTTC,CASSLNRGREQFF
NA,TRBD1,TRBJ1-5,18,TRBV4-2,TGTGCCAGCAGCCAAGCGGCAAAGACAGGGGCCCCGGATCAGCCCCAGCATTTT,CASSQAAKTGAPDQPQHF
NA,NA,TRBJ2-1,14,TRBV24-1,TGTGCCACCAGCCCGGGTCGGCTCTACAATGAGCAGTTCTTC,CATSPGRLYNEQFF
NA,TRBD2,TRBJ2-5,15,TRBV14,TGTGCCAGCAGCCAAGCCGTCCTAGCGGGAGAGACCCAGTACTTC,CASSQAVLAGETQYF
NA,NA,TRBJ1-6,16,TRBV5-1,TGCGCCAGCAGCTTGGCCGGCCCCTCGGGTAATTCACCCCTCCACTTT,CASSLAGPSGNSPLHF
NA,TRBD2,TRBJ2-1,16,TRBV7-3,TGTGCCAGCAGCTTAGAAGTAGCGGGGGCCTACAATGAGCAGTTCTTC,CASSLEVAGAYNEQFF
NA,TRBD2,TRBJ2-5,16,TRBV2,TGTGCCAGCAGTAAGGATAGCGGGAGGGCCGGGGAGACCCAGTACTTC,CASSKDSGRAGETQYF
NA,NA,TRBJ2-3,16,TRBV24-1,TGTGCCACCACCATCCCCAGGGATCGGGGCACAGATACGCAGTATTTT,CATTIPRDRGTDTQYF
NA,NA,TRBJ2-7,15,TRBV13,TGTGCCAGCAGCTTAGGGGGCGGGCAGACCTACGAGCAGTACTTC,CASSLGGGQTYEQYF
NA,TRBD1,TRBJ2-5,15,TRBV7-9,TGTGCCAGCAGCCTCCAGACAGGGGTAGGAGAGACCCAGTACTTC,CASSLQTGVGETQYF
NA,TRBD2,TRBJ2-3,18,TRBV5-4,TGTGCCAGCAGCGATGGGACTAGCGGGAGGGAATCAACAGATACGCAGTATTTT,CASSDGTSGRESTDTQYF
NA,NA,TRBJ2-3,16,TRBV11-2,TGTGCCAGCAGCGAGACTGGACAGATTAGCACAGATACGCAGTATTTT,CASSETGQISTDTQYF
once,TRBD1,TRBJ2-7,17,TRBV5-1,TGCGCCAGCAGCTTGGCAGTTTTGAGGGACAGCAACTACGAGCAGTACTTC,CASSLAVLRDSNYEQYF
NA,NA,TRBJ1-1,13,TRBV5-4,TGTGCCAGCAGCGCGACTGTGAACACTGAAGCTTTCTTT,CASSATVNTEAFF
NA,NA,TRBJ2-2,12,TRBV3-1/TRBV3-2,TGTGCCAGTTTCGGGGGCACCGGGGAGCTGTTTTTT,CASFGGTGELFF
NA,TRBD1,TRBJ2-2,18,TRBV7-3,TGTGCCAGCAGCTCTTGGACAGGGGGAGTTTCGAACACCGGGGAGCTGTTTTTT,CASSSWTGGVSNTGELFF
NA,NA,TRBJ2-7,13,TRBV6-6,TGTGCCAGCAGTCTAAAGAGAACCCTCGAGCAGTACTTC,CASSLKRTLEQYF
NA,TRBD1,TRBJ1-1,18,TRBV28,TGTGCCAGCAGTCTCCTTCCGGGACAGGGCGGTGGAAGGACTGAAGCTTTCTTT,CASSLLPGQGGGRTEAFF
NA,TRBD2,TRBJ2-2,16,TRBV24-1,TGTGCCACCAGTGCGCCGGGACTAGCGAACACCGGGGAGCTGTTTTTT,CATSAPGLANTGELFF
NA,NA,TRBJ2-1,11,TRBV21-1,TGTGCCAGCATACGGGGAAGTGAGCAGTTCTTC,CASIRGSEQFF
once,NA,TRBJ2-7,15,TRBV7-2,TGTGCCAGCAGCTTGGCAGGCTTGAGCTCCTACGAGCAGTACTTC,CASSLAGLSSYEQYF
NA,TRBD1,TRBJ1-1,15,TRBV7-3,TGTGCCAGCAGCTCGACCGGGACAGCAAACACTGAAGCTTTCTTT,CASSSTGTANTEAFF
NA,TRBD1,TRBJ2-7,16,TRBV6-2/TRBV6-3,TGTGCCAGCAGTTTTCTCGGACAGGCCCGATCCTACGAGCAGTACTTC,CASSFLGQARSYEQYF
NA,NA,TRBJ2-5,14,TRBV18,TGTGCCAGCTCACCACAGGACACCCAAGAGACCCAGTACTTC,CASSPQDTQETQYF
NA,TRBD2,TRBJ2-5,14,TRBV6-5,TGTGCCAGCGTTGAGAGCGGGAGCAAAGAGACCCAGTACTTC,CASVESGSKETQYF
once,NA,TRBJ2-1,15,TRBV5-1,TGCGCCAGCAGCCCGACCAGGGGCTCCTACAATGAGCAGTTCTTC,CASSPTRGSYNEQFF
NA,TRBD1,TRBJ2-7,16,TRBV30,TGTGCCTGGAGTTTCAACCCGGGACAGGGGGCTAGCGAGCAGTACTTC,CAWSFNPGQGASEQYF
NA,NA,TRBJ1-5,14,TRBV19,TGTGCCAGTAGTGGGGCCCTCGGCAATCAGCCCCAGCATTTT,CASSGALGNQPQHF
NA,NA,TRBJ2-2,11,TRBV12-3/TRBV12-4,TGTGCCAGCAGTTTAGGACACAAGCTGTTTTTT,CASSLGHKLFF
NA,TRBD2,TRBJ2-1,15,TRBV7-3,TGTGCCAGCAGCGAGGGGACTAGCGAGTACAATGAGCAGTTCTTC,CASSEGTSEYNEQFF
NA,NA,TRBJ1-1,12,TRBV24-1,TGTGCCACCAGGGGGCCGAACACTGAAGCTTTCTTT,CATRGPNTEAFF
once,TRBD2,TRBJ2-5,17,TRBV27,TGTGCCAGCAGTTTAACGGGACTAGCGGGAGGGACGGAGACCCAGTACTTC,CASSLTGLAGGTETQYF
once,NA,TRBJ2-5,16,TRBV11-2,TGTGCCAGCAGAGATTCATCCCGGGACTTTCGTCAGACCCAGTACTTC,CASRDSSRDFRQTQYF
NA,NA,TRBJ2-3,17,TRBV18,TGTGCCAGCTCACCCGAGTGGGGGGGCGCAAGTACAGATACGCAGTATTTT,CASSPEWGGASTDTQYF
NA,NA,TRBJ1-1,15,TRBV27,TGTGCCAGCAGTCCCAGGTGGGGCCGGAACACTGAAGCTTTCTTT,CASSPRWGRNTEAFF
NA,TRBD2,TRBJ2-3,15,TRBV19,TGTGCCAGTAGTATAAGACTAGCGGTCACAGATACGCAGTATTTT,CASSIRLAVTDTQYF